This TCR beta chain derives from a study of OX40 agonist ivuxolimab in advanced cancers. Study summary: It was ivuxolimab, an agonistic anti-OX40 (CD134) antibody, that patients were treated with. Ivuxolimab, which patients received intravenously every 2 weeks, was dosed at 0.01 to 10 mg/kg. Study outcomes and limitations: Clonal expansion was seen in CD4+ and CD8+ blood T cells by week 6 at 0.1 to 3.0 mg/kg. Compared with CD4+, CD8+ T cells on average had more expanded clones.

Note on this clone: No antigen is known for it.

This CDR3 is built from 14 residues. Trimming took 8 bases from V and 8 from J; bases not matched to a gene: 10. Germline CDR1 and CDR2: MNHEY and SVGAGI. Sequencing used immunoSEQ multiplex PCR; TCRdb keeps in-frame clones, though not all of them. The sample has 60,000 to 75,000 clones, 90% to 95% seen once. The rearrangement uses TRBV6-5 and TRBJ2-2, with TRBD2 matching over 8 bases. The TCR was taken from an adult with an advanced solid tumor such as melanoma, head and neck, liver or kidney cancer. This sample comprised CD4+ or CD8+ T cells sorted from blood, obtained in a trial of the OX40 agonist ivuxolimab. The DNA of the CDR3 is TGTGCCAGCTTTTACGGGAGGGGAGGAGGGGAGCTGTTTTTT. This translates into CASFYGRGGGELFF.